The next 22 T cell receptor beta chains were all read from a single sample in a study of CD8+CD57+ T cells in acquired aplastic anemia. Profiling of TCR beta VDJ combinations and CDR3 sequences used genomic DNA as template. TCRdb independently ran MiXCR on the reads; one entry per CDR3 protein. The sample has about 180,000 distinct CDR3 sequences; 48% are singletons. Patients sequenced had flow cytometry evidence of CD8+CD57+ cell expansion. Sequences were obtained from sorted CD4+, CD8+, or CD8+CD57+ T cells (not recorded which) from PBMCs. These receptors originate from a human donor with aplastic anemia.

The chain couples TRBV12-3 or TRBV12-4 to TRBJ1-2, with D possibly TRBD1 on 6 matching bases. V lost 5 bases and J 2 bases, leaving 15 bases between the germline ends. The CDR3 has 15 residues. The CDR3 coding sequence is TGTGCCAGCAGTAGGGGCGTGGGACAAAACTATGGCTACACCTTC. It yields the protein CASSRGVGQNYGYTF.

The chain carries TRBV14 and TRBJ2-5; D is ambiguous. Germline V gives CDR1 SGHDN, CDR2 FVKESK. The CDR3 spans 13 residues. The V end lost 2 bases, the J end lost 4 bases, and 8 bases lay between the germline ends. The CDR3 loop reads CASSQNLGETQYF. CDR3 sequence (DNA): TGTGCCAGCAGCCAAAACCTGGGAGAGACCCAGTACTTC.

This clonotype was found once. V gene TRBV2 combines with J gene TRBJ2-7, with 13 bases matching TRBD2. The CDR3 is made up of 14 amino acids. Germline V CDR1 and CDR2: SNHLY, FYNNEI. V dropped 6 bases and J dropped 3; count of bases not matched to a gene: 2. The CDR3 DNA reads TGTGCCAGCAGCGGGACTAGCGGGGTCTACGAGCAGTACTTC. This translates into CASSGTSGVYEQYF.

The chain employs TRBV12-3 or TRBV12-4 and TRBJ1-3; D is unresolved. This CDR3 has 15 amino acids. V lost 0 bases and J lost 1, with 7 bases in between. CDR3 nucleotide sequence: TGTGCCAGCAGTTTAGCCCGGGGTTCTGGAAACACCATATATTTT. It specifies CASSLARGSGNTIYF.

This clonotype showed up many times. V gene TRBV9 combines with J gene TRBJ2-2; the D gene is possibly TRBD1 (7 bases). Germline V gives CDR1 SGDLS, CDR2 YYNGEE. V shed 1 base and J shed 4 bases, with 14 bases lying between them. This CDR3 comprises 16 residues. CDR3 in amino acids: CASSVQGGILTGELFF. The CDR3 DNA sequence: TGTGCCAGCAGCGTACAGGGGGGCATTCTCACCGGGGAGCTGTTTTTT.

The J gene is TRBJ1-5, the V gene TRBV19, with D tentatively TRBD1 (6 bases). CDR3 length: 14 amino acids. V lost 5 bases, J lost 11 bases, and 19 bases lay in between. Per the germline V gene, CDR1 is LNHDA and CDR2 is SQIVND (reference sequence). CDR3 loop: CASSPRDTVMAQHF. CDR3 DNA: TGTGCCAGTAGTCCCCGGGACACCGTAATGGCCCAGCATTTT.

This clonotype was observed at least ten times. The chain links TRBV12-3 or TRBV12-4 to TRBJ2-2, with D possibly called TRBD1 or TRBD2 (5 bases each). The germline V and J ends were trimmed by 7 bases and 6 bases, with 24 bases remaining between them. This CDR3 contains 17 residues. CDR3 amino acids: CASTPRGGASSPGELFF. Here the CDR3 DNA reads TGTGCCAGCACCCCGAGGGGTGGAGCTAGCAGCCCCGGGGAGCTGTTTTTT.

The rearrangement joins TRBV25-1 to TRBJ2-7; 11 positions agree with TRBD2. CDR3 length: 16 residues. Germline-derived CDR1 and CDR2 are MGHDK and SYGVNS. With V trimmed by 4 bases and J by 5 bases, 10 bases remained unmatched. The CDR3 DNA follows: TGTGCCAGCAGTGCTGACCTTAGCGGGGGGGCCAACGAGCAGTACTTC. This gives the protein CASSADLSGGANEQYF.

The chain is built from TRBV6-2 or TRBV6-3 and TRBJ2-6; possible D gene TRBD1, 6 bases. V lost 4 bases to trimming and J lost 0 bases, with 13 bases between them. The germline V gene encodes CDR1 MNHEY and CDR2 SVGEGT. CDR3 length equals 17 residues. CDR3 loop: CASSLQGRRSGANVLTF. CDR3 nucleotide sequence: TGTGCCAGCAGTTTGCAGGGGCGACGCTCTGGGGCCAACGTCCTGACTTTC.

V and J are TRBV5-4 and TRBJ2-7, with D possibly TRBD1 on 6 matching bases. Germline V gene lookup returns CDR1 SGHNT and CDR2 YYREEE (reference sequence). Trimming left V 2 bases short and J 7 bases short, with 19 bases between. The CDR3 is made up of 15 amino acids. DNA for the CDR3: TGTGCCAGCAGCTTTTGGGTGAGGGACACCGGGGAGCAGTACTTC. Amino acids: CASSFWVRDTGEQYF.

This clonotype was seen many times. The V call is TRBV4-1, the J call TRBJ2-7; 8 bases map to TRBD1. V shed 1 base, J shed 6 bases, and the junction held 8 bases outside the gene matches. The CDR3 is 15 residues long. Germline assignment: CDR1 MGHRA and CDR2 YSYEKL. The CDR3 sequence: CASSQGDRSFAEQYF. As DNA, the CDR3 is TGCGCCAGCAGCCAAGGGGACAGGTCCTTCGCCGAGCAGTACTTC.

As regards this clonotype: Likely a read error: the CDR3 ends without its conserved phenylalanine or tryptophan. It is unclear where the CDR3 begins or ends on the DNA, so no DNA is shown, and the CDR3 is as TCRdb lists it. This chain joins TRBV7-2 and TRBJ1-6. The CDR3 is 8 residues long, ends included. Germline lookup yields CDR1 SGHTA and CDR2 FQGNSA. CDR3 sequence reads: CASSRGLA.

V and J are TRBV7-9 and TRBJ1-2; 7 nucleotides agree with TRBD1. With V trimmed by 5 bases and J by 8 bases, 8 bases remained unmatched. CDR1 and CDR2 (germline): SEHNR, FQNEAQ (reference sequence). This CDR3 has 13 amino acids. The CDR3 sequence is CASSVTGSVGYTF. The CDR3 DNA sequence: TGTGCCAGCAGCGTGACAGGGTCGGTCGGCTACACCTTC.

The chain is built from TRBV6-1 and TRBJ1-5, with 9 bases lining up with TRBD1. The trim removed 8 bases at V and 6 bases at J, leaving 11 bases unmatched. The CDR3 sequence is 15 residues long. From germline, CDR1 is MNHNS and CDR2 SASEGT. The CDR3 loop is CASSPRDRETQPQHF. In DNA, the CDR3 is TGTGCCAGCTCCCCGCGGGACAGGGAGACTCAGCCCCAGCATTTT.

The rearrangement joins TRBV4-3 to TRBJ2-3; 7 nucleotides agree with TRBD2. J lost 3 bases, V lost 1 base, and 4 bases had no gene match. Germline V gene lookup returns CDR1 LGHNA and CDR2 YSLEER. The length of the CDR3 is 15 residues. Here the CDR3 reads CASSQGASGTDTQYF. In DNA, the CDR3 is TGCGCCAGCAGCCAAGGAGCTAGCGGTACAGATACGCAGTATTTT.

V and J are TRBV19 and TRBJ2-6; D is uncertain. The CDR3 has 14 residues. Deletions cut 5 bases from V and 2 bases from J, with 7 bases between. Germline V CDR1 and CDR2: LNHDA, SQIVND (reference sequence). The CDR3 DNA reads TGTGCCAGTAGTGACCGACCTGGGGCCAACGTCCTGACTTTC. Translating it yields CASSDRPGANVLTF.

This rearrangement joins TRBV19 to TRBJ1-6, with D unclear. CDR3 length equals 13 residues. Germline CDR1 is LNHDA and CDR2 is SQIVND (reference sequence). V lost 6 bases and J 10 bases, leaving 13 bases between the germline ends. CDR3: CASRNLLRSPLHF. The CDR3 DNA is TGTGCCAGTAGAAACTTGCTAAGATCACCCCTCCACTTT.

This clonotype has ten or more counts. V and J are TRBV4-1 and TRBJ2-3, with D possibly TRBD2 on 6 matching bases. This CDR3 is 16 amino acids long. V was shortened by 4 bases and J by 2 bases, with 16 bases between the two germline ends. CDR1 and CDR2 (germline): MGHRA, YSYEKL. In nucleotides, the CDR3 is TGCGCCAGCAGCCGCCGGCCCGGGGGATTCACAGATACGCAGTATTTT. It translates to CASSRRPGGFTDTQYF.

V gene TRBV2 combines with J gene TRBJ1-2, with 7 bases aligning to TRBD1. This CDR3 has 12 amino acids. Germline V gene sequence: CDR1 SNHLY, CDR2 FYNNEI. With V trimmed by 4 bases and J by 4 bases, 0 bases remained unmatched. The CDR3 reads CASSGDSYGYTF. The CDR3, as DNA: TGTGCCAGCAGTGGGGACAGCTATGGCTACACCTTC.

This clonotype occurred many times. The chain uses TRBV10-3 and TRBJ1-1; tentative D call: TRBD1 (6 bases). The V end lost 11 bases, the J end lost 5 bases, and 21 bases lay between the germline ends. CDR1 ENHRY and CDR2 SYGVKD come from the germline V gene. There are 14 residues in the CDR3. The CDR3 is CASQGSGAITEAFF. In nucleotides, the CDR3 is TGTGCCTCACAGGGATCAGGGGCCATTACTGAAGCTTTCTTT.

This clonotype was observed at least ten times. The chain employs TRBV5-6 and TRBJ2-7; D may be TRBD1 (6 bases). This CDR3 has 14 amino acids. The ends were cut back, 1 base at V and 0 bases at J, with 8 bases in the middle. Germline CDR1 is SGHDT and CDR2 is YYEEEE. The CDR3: CASSLTGFSYEQYF. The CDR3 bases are TGTGCCAGCAGCTTGACAGGGTTCTCCTACGAGCAGTACTTC. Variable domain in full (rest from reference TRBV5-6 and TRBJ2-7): DAGVTQSPTHLIKTRGQQVTLRCSPKSGHDTVSWYQQALGQGPQFIFQYYEEEERQRGNFPDRFSGHQFPNYSSELNVNALLLGDSALYLCASSLTGFSYEQYFGPGTRLTVT.

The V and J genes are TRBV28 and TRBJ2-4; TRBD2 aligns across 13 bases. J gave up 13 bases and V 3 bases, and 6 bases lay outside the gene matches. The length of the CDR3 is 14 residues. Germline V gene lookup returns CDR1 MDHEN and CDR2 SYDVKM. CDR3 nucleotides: TGTGCCAGCAGTTTCCACGGACTAGCGGGGGAACAGTACTTC. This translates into CASSFHGLAGEQYF.